One and the same sample provided the 27 T cell receptor beta chains below, sequenced in a study of CD8 T cells in Susac syndrome. Random hexamers were used to reverse transcribe an amount of about 0.45 to 1 ug RNA. TCRdb redid the calling of the immunoSEQ multiplex PCR reads with MiXCR, one entry per CDR3 protein. The sample has hundreds of thousands of distinct CDR3 sequences; 94% are singletons. The sequenced sample was CD4+ T cells from PBMCs. The source is a human donor with Susac syndrome.

V and J are TRBV10-3 and TRBJ1-1; perhaps TRBD1 as D (5 bases). CDR3 length equals 14 residues. Germline V gives CDR1 ENHRY, CDR2 SYGVKD. Trimming pared 3 bases from V and 1 base from J, leaving 9 bases between. CDR3 residues: CAISERGGNTEAFF. The CDR3 region has the DNA TGTGCCATCAGTGAAAGGGGCGGGAACACTGAAGCTTTCTTT.

The table lists this clonotype with a count of one. This chain links TRBV30 with TRBJ2-7; D is ambiguous. Per germline, CDR1 GTSNPN and CDR2 SVGIG (reference sequence). Trimming pared 0 bases from V and 6 bases from J, leaving 9 bases between. This CDR3 is built from 12 residues. This chain's CDR3 is CAWSVSHGEQYF. The CDR3 coding sequence is TGTGCCTGGAGTGTATCCCATGGCGAGCAGTACTTC.

The rearrangement uses TRBV18 and TRBJ1-5; D not certain. Germline loops: CDR1 KGHSH, CDR2 LQKENI. This CDR3 spans 14 amino acids. The V end was cut by 2 bases, the J end by 3 bases, with 8 bases between. DNA of the CDR3: TGTGCCAGCTCACCAGGGCAGCACAATCAGCCCCAGCATTTT. This sequence encodes CASSPGQHNQPQHF.

The chain uses TRBV4-3 and TRBJ2-5; D unresolved. The ends were cut back, 4 bases at V and 1 base at J, with 13 bases in the middle. This CDR3 spans 15 amino acids. Germline V CDR1 and CDR2: LGHNA, YSLEER. In DNA, the CDR3 is TGCGCCAGCAGCCCATCAAAAGGGTTCCAAGAGACCCAGTACTTC. Its protein is CASSPSKGFQETQYF.

The chain couples TRBV29-1 to TRBJ2-1; 7 nucleotides agree with TRBD2. Germline CDR1 and CDR2: SQVTM and ANQGSEA. V lost 3 bases, J lost 6 bases, and 8 bases stayed unmatched. This CDR3 contains 14 residues. Written as DNA, the CDR3 is TGCAGCGTTGATTCGCTTGGGGGGGGCAATGAGCAGTTCTTC. It encodes CSVDSLGGGNEQFF.

The chain has TRBV6-5 and TRBJ1-2; 7 bases agree with TRBD1. V trimming: 4 bases; J trimming: 5 bases; junction bases outside the gene matches: 4. CDR3 length: 13 amino acids. CDR1 MNHEY and CDR2 SVGAGI come from the germline V gene. For the CDR3, the DNA is TGTGCCAGCAGTTCGGACAGGCATTATGGCTACACCTTC. Protein sequence: CASSSDRHYGYTF.

V and J are TRBV7-9 and TRBJ2-5; perhaps TRBD1 as D (6 bases). This CDR3 comprises 14 residues. Germline CDR1 SEHNR, CDR2 FQNEAQ (reference sequence). Deletions cut 4 bases from V and 5 bases from J, with 14 bases between. In DNA, the CDR3 is TGTGCCAGCAGCTATACGGGACAAGGGGAGACCCAGTACTTC. Amino acid sequence: CASSYTGQGETQYF. The full variable domain, in which reference TRBV7-9 and TRBJ2-5 provide the parts outside the CDR3, is DTGVSQNPRHKITKRGQNVTFRCDPISEHNRLYWYRQTLGQGPEFLTYFQNEAQLEKSRLLSDRFSAERPKGSFSTLEIQRTEQGDSAMYLCASSYTGQGETQYFGPGTRLLVL.

This CDR3 reads CASSFNVRETQYF. Written as DNA, the CDR3 is TGTGCCAGCAGTTTCAACGTCCGAGAGACCCAGTACTTC. The chain joins TRBV27 to TRBJ2-5; D gene uncertain. The germline V and J ends were trimmed by 3 bases and 4 bases, with 9 bases remaining between them. Per germline, CDR1 MNHEY and CDR2 SMNVEV (reference sequence). The CDR3 is 13 amino acids.

This sequence joins TRBV11-1 and TRBJ2-6; no clear D gene. Germline V gene sequence: CDR1 SGHAT, CDR2 FQDESV (reference sequence). V dropped 10 bases and J dropped 2 bases, with 12 bases sitting between them. The CDR3 runs 14 residues. CDR3 region: CATEGPTGANVLTF. CDR3 in DNA: TGTGCCACCGAAGGGCCAACTGGGGCCAACGTCCTGACTTTC.

The V gene is TRBV19, the J gene TRBJ1-1; 7 nucleotides line up with TRBD1. This CDR3 has 15 amino acids. V was pared by 4 bases and J by 6 bases, with 11 bases of the junction left unmatched. Germline V lookup: CDR1 LNHDA, CDR2 SQIVND (reference sequence). The CDR3 loop reads CASSTKGTEVAEAFF. CDR3 bases: TGTGCCAGTAGTACGAAAGGGACAGAGGTCGCTGAAGCTTTCTTT.

The chain combines TRBV19 with TRBJ1-5; weak D call: TRBD1 (6 bases). V dropped 7 bases and J dropped 6 bases, with 19 bases sitting between them. This CDR3 is built from 15 residues. Germline assignment: CDR1 LNHDA and CDR2 SQIVND (reference sequence). In DNA form, the CDR3 reads TGTGCCAGTAAGATCAGACAGGAGCCCCGTCAGCCCCAGCATTTT. It specifies CASKIRQEPRQPQHF. Looking up the rest from reference TRBV19 and TRBJ1-5 gives the full variable domain: DGGITQSPKYLFRKEGQNVTLSCEQNLNHDAMYWYRQDPGQGLRLIYYSQIVNDFQKGDIAEGYSVSREKKESFPLTVTSAQKNPTAFYLCASKIRQEPRQPQHFGDGTRLSIL.

V is TRBV6-2 or TRBV6-3 and J is TRBJ2-5; perhaps TRBD2 as D (6 bases). V was pared by 6 bases and J by 5 bases, with 13 bases between. Germline CDR1 is MNHEY and CDR2 is SVGEGT. This CDR3 contains 13 residues. The CDR3 spells CASRTTSSETQYF. The CDR3 coding sequence is TGTGCCAGCAGGACAACTAGCTCGGAGACCCAGTACTTC.

The V call is TRBV30, the J call TRBJ2-7, with TRBD2 matching over 8 bases. Germline assignment: CDR1 GTSNPN and CDR2 SVGIG (reference sequence). The V segment lost 2 bases and the J segment 0 bases; nucleotides outside the gene matches: 6. The CDR3 spans 15 residues. CDR3 in amino acids: CAWSPGGAGSYEQYF. CDR3 sequence (DNA): TGTGCCTGGAGTCCCGGGGGGGCTGGCTCCTACGAGCAGTACTTC.

This clonotype was counted once. The V call is TRBV4-3, the J call TRBJ1-2, with a tentative D call TRBD1 (6 bases). CDR3 size: 18 residues. Germline lookup yields CDR1 LGHNA and CDR2 YSLEER. Trimming pared 0 bases from V and 4 bases from J, leaving 21 bases between. The CDR3 region has the DNA TGCGCCAGCAGCCAAGATCGGTACGGAGACAGGCGACCCTATGGCTACACCTTC. It codes for CASSQDRYGDRRPYGYTF.

The genes are TRBV3-1 and TRBJ2-5, with D possibly TRBD2 on 6 matching bases. Germline V lookup: CDR1 LGHDT, CDR2 YNNKEL (reference sequence). The CDR3 loop spans 16 amino acids. The V end lost 3 bases, the J end lost 0 bases, and 14 bases lay between the germline ends. The CDR3, as DNA: TGTGCCAGCAGCCACCCCACGCGGGGTTACCAAGAGACCCAGTACTTC. Protein sequence: CASSHPTRGYQETQYF.

The J gene is TRBJ2-3, the V gene TRBV11-1, with D possibly being TRBD1 or TRBD2 (5 bases each). Germline V CDR1 and CDR2: SGHAT, FQDESV (reference sequence). Trimming cost V 4 bases and J 4 bases, with 9 bases left between them. CDR3 length: 13 amino acids. The CDR3 loop reads CASSYQGADTQYF. In DNA form, the CDR3 reads TGTGCCAGCAGCTATCAGGGAGCAGATACGCAGTATTTT.

This clonotype was observed a single time. V and J are TRBV6-5 and TRBJ2-7, with TRBD1 as a possible D gene (7 bases). Germline V gene lookup returns CDR1 MNHEY and CDR2 SVGAGI. The CDR3 contains 16 residues. V lost 0 bases, J lost 7 bases, and 19 bases lay in between. The CDR3 spells CASSYSTPRGAVEQYF. Here the CDR3 DNA reads TGTGCCAGCAGTTACTCGACCCCCAGGGGGGCCGTGGAGCAGTACTTC.

The sample holds one count of this clonotype. The chain links TRBV15 to TRBJ1-5, with unresolved D. Germline CDR1 is LNHNV and CDR2 is YYDKDF (reference sequence). V was trimmed by 4 bases and J by 7 bases, leaving 14 bases between them. This CDR3 comprises 14 residues. CDR3 bases: TGTGCCACCAGCACGAACCCAGTATTGCAGCCCCAGCATTTT. Translated, it gives CATSTNPVLQPQHF.

The chain carries TRBV9 and TRBJ2-1, with TRBD2 identical over 11 bases. The CDR3 loop spans 17 amino acids. Germline loops: CDR1 SGDLS, CDR2 YYNGEE. V lost 1 base to trimming and J lost 7 bases; unmatched junction nucleotides: 10. CDR3 sequence (DNA): TGTGCCAGCAGCGTATCCATAGCGGGGGGGCCTGGGAATGAGCAGTTCTTC. It encodes CASSVSIAGGPGNEQFF.

The CDR3 protein is CASSPGDGRYGYTF. CDR3 DNA: TGTGCCAGCAGCCCGGGCGACGGGCGCTATGGCTACACCTTC. The V gene is TRBV7-2, the J gene TRBJ1-2; the D is unclear. Between the trimmed V and J ends, which lost 5 bases and 4 bases, there was a span of 14 bases. Germline CDR1 reads SGHTA; CDR2 reads FQGNSA. The CDR3 is 14 amino acids.

The chain uses TRBV6-5 and TRBJ2-3; maybe TRBD1 (6 bases). Germline loops: CDR1 MNHEY, CDR2 SVGAGI. Trimming took 10 bases from V and 6 from J, leaving 14 bases between them. The CDR3 spans 12 residues. As DNA, the CDR3 is TGTGCCACCCTGGTACAGGGCGATACGCAGTATTTT. The encoded protein is CATLVQGDTQYF.

The gene calls are TRBV25-1 and TRBJ1-2; D might be TRBD1 (5 bases). The germline V gene has CDR1 MGHDK and CDR2 SYGVNS. The CDR3 is 14 residues long. V was clipped by 6 bases and J by 3 bases, with 14 bases between them. Written as DNA, the CDR3 is TGTGCCAGCAGGGAACCGGGACGGGACTATGGCTACACCTTC. Residues: CASREPGRDYGYTF.

There are many counts of this clonotype. The V call is TRBV4-3, the J call TRBJ2-3, with 11 bases matching TRBD2. The germline gives CDR1 LGHNA, CDR2 YSLEER. This CDR3 spans 18 amino acids. V lost 1 base, J lost 0 bases, and 6 bases stayed unmatched. CDR3: CASSQARASGGSTDTQYF. CDR3 DNA: TGCGCCAGCAGCCAAGCCCGGGCTAGCGGGGGGAGCACAGATACGCAGTATTTT.

J is TRBJ2-6 and V is TRBV7-9, with D hard to call. The V gene lost 2 bases and the J gene lost 0 bases, with 2 bases spanning the gap. The germline V gene has CDR1 SEHNR and CDR2 FQNEAQ (reference sequence). The CDR3 covers 14 residues. The CDR3 sequence is CASSLHSGANVLTF. CDR3 in DNA: TGTGCCAGCAGCTTACACTCTGGGGCCAACGTCCTGACTTTC.

The V call is TRBV28, the J call TRBJ1-6; no firm D call. The CDR3 runs 15 residues. CDR1 is MDHEN, CDR2 SYDVKM, per germline. The germline V and J ends were trimmed by 2 bases and 1 base, with 6 bases remaining between them. CDR3 amino acids: CASSLPGSYNSPLHF. The CDR3 region has the DNA TGTGCCAGCAGTTTACCGGGGTCCTATAATTCACCCCTCCACTTT.

The chain links TRBV25-1 to TRBJ1-6; the D gene is possibly TRBD1 (6 bases). Germline assignment: CDR1 MGHDK and CDR2 SYGVNS. The V and J ends lost 6 bases and 10 bases respectively, with 19 bases between them. This CDR3 has 15 amino acids. DNA for the CDR3: TGTGCCAGCAGCCCCACGGCAGGGGAAAGATCACCCCTCCACTTT. Translated: CASSPTAGERSPLHF.

The rearrangement links TRBV5-1 to TRBJ2-7, with D unclear. CDR1 and CDR2 (germline): SGHRS, YFSETQ. This CDR3 spans 14 amino acids. V was pared by 2 bases and J by 1 base, with 10 bases between. The CDR3, as DNA: TGCGCCAGCAGCTTAAGGCCAGCGTCCTACGAGCAGTACTTC. It yields the protein CASSLRPASYEQYF.